This TCR beta chain emerged from a study of shared clonotypes between healthy human individuals. Assay runs were performed at deep level. Roughly 33,000 T cell genomes, or approximately 0.2 ug DNA, went into the sorted-subset replicate PCRs. Data came from immunoSEQ multiplex PCR; TCRdb stores just in-frame clones and leaves some out. Among fewer than 1.8 million clones, approximately 98.5% were seen once, and the ten largest hold around 0.38%. General study findings and limits: Relative to their counterparts shared across all four donors, non-shared clonotypes exhibited diminished generation probabilities.

The germline V gene has CDR1 SGHAT and CDR2 FQNNGV. The CDR3 is 15 amino acids. V shed 7 bases and J 0 bases; nucleotides not matched to a gene: 9. The donors, all of them Caucasian adults, lived in Nashville, Tennessee. This clone has a single count. Its target is not known. This clonotype was obtained from a man aged 25 to 40 in good health. Source material: naive CD4+ T cells sorted from blood. Indicated subset: CD45RA+ positively selected. The gene calls are TRBV11-2 and TRBJ2-7; TRBD2 matches 7 bases. The CDR3, as DNA: TGTGCCAGCACCGTTTCTAGCGGAAGCTCCTACGAGCAGTACTTC. Translation: CASTVSSGSSYEQYF.